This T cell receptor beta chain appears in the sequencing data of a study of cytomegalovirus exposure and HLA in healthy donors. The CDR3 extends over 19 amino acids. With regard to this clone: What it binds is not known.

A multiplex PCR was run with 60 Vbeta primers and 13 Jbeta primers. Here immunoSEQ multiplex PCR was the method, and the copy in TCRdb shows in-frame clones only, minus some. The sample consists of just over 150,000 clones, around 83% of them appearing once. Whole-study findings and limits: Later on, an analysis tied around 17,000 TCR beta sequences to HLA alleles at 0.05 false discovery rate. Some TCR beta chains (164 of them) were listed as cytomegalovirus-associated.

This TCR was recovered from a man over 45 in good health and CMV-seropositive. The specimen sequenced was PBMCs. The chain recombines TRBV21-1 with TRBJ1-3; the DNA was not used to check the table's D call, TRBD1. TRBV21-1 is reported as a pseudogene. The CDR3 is CASSKRASRGQYSGNTIYF. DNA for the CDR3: TGTGCCAGCAGCAAAAGAGCTTCGAGGGGACAGTATTCTGGAAACACCATATATTTT.